Listed below are T cell receptor beta chains from one sample, sequenced in a study of technical replicates of blood from several donors. Sequencing used immunoSEQ multiplex PCR; TCRdb keeps in-frame clones, though not all of them. The sample has over 50,000 clones; around 87% are singletons. Material for sequencing was PBMCs. Receptors originate from a human donor in good health. Some clones in this sample may be carry-over from other donors' samples. Each CDR3 is given with its conserved first and last residue. D genes are given only for firm matches. Clone size, where shown, is once, few, many, or a class for clones that have expanded.

TRBJ1-2	TRBV9	NA	TRBD1	CASSVGTGGKNGYTF	TGTGCCAGCAGCGTAGGCACAGGGGGCAAGAATGGCTACACCTTC
TRBJ2-7	TRBV7-3	NA	TRBD1	CADPPAPSLRDSRGGEQYF	TGTGCCGACCCCCCAGCCCCCAGCTTAAGGGACAGCCGAGGCGGCGAGCAGTACTTC
TRBJ2-3	TRBV11-3	NA	NA	CASRNTGSDTQYF	TGTGCCAGCAGAAATACAGGGTCAGATACGCAGTATTTT
TRBJ2-1	TRBV4-1	NA	TRBD2	CASSLSARTSGGNNEQFF	TGCGCCAGCAGCCTCTCCGCTCGGACTAGCGGAGGGAACAATGAGCAGTTCTTC
TRBJ1-6	TRBV11-1	NA	TRBD1	CASSLEMGQVPFF	TGTGCCAGCAGCTTAGAGATGGGACAGGTACCCTTCTTT
TRBJ1-1	TRBV11-2	NA	NA	CASSPRIRGEAFF	TGTGCCAGCAGCCCGAGGATCCGGGGTGAAGCTTTCTTT
TRBJ2-4	TRBV7-2	NA	NA	CASSSGEGGWGKNIQYF	TGTGCCAGCAGCTCGGGGGAGGGGGGATGGGGCAAAAACATTCAGTACTTC
TRBJ2-5	TRBV29-1	NA	NA	CSVVSGSQETQYF	TGCAGCGTTGTATCCGGGAGCCAAGAGACCCAGTACTTC
TRBJ1-1	TRBV25-1	NA	NA	CASSVRQSQEAFF	TGTGCCAGCAGTGTAAGACAGTCTCAAGAAGCTTTCTTT
TRBJ1-3	TRBV15	once	NA	CATSRLGGFGNTIYF	TGTGCCACCAGCAGACTCGGGGGATTTGGAAACACCATATATTTT
TRBJ1-1	TRBV6-1	NA	TRBD1	CASSEWKWGQGAMAFF	TGTGCCAGCAGTGAATGGAAATGGGGACAGGGGGCGATGGCTTTCTTT
TRBJ2-7	TRBV6-1	few	NA	CASRDSYEQYF	TGTGCCAGCAGGGACAGCTACGAGCAGTACTTC
TRBJ1-1	TRBV2	NA	NA	CASSDRYTEAFF	TGTGCCAGCAGTGACAGGTACACTGAAGCTTTCTTT
TRBJ2-7	TRBV7-6	NA	NA	CASSLVSAPNSYEQYF	TGTGCCAGCAGCTTAGTTAGCGCGCCCAACTCCTACGAGCAGTACTTC
TRBJ2-7	TRBV7-6	once	NA	CASSTGTYEQYF	TGTGCCAGCAGCACCGGGACCTACGAGCAGTACTTC
TRBJ2-5	TRBV11-2	NA	TRBD2	CASSPLVGLRGTQETQYF	TGTGCCAGCAGCCCCTTGGTCGGCTTGCGGGGGACCCAAGAGACCCAGTACTTC
TRBJ2-5	TRBV5-4	NA	NA	CASSLGGSGTQYF	TGTGCCAGCAGCTTAGGCGGATCCGGGACCCAGTACTTC
TRBJ2-1	TRBV6-4	NA	TRBD2	CASSDSNGAGGPVEQFF	TGTGCCAGCAGTGACTCGAACGGGGCGGGGGGGCCTGTAGAGCAGTTCTTC
TRBJ1-2	TRBV6-4	NA	TRBD1	CASRPGQGERGYTF	TGTGCCAGCAGGCCGGGACAGGGGGAACGGGGCTACACCTTC
TRBJ1-2	TRBV29-1	NA	NA	CSARGPNYGYTF	TGCAGCGCCAGGGGCCCGAACTATGGCTACACCTTC
TRBJ2-7	TRBV27	many	NA	CASSFAGPSYEQYF	TGTGCCAGCAGTTTTGCGGGTCCTTCCTACGAGCAGTACTTC
TRBJ2-2	TRBV7-9	few	NA	CASSLSENGELFF	TGTGCCAGCAGCTTATCAGAAAACGGGGAGCTGTTTTTT
TRBJ2-5	TRBV7-6	NA	NA	CASSESETQYF	TGTGCCAGCAGCGAGTCAGAGACCCAGTACTTC
TRBJ1-2	TRBV10-3	NA	TRBD1	CAISELDRGPGDYGYTF	TGTGCCATCAGTGAGTTGGACAGGGGGCCGGGCGACTATGGCTACACCTTC
TRBJ1-2	TRBV5-1	NA	TRBD1	CASSFSAGGGYTF	TGCGCCAGCAGCTTCTCCGCAGGGGGAGGCTACACCTTC
TRBJ2-5	TRBV5-1	once	TRBD1	CASSLDRGGQETQYF	TGCGCCAGCAGCCTAGACAGGGGGGGGCAAGAGACCCAGTACTTC
TRBJ2-1	TRBV9	NA	NA	CASSVEGPAPYNEQFF	TGTGCCAGCAGCGTAGAGGGGCCGGCCCCCTACAATGAGCAGTTCTTC
TRBJ2-3	TRBV4-2	NA	TRBD2	CASSLLRGGGLAGGATDTQYF	TGTGCCAGCAGCCTTCTCCGGGGGGGCGGACTAGCGGGAGGGGCCACAGATACGCAGTATTTT
TRBJ1-5	TRBV30	once	NA	CAWSVRGLGNQPQHF	TGTGCCTGGAGTGTAAGGGGCTTGGGCAATCAGCCCCAGCATTTT
TRBJ1-3	TRBV5-1	once	NA	CASSLEGRGSGNTIYF	TGCGCCAGCAGCTTGGAGGGCAGGGGCTCTGGAAACACCATATATTTT
TRBJ2-5	TRBV10-3	NA	TRBD1	CAISWTGGQETQYF	TGTGCCATCAGTTGGACAGGGGGCCAAGAGACCCAGTACTTC
TRBJ2-5	TRBV7-6	NA	NA	CASSSWTDQETQYF	TGTGCCAGCAGCTCTTGGACAGACCAAGAGACCCAGTACTTC
TRBJ1-2	TRBV9	NA	NA	CASSVDNGPRGGYTF	TGTGCCAGCAGCGTAGACAACGGACCCCGGGGTGGCTACACCTTC
TRBJ1-3	TRBV7-9	NA	NA	CASSLPGSGNTIYF	TGTGCCAGCAGCTTACCGGGTTCTGGAAACACCATATATTTT
TRBJ2-3	TRBV18	NA	NA	CASSPLAASTDTQYF	TGTGCCAGCTCACCGTTGGCGGCTAGCACAGATACGCAGTATTTT
TRBJ1-5	TRBV7-2	NA	NA	CASNPDGRGPQHF	TGTGCCAGCAACCCGGACGGGAGAGGGCCCCAGCATTTT
TRBJ1-1	TRBV5-6	NA	NA	CASSLQTEAFF	TGTGCCAGCAGCTTGCAAACTGAAGCTTTCTTT
TRBJ2-5	TRBV19	NA	TRBD1	CASTDRGRETQYF	TGTGCCAGTACCGACAGGGGGAGGGAGACCCAGTACTTC
TRBJ2-7	TRBV27	NA	TRBD1	CASSFSVRGPSVYEQYF	TGTGCCAGCAGTTTTAGTGTCAGGGGGCCCTCGGTTTACGAGCAGTACTTC
TRBJ2-7	TRBV30	NA	TRBD2	CAWTSGNYEQYF	TGTGCCTGGACTAGCGGAAACTACGAGCAGTACTTC
TRBJ2-1	TRBV7-2	few	TRBD2	CASSLAGGGTPWNEQFF	TGTGCCAGCAGCTTAGCAGGCGGGGGGACACCTTGGAATGAGCAGTTCTTC
TRBJ2-2	TRBV2	NA	NA	CASSETGAPGELFF	TGTGCCAGCAGTGAGACGGGAGCCCCCGGGGAGCTGTTTTTT
TRBJ2-7	TRBV9	NA	TRBD2	CASSVEAGGPIEQYF	TGTGCCAGCAGCGTAGAAGCGGGGGGGCCTATCGAGCAGTACTTC
TRBJ2-1	TRBV2	NA	NA	CASSQHNLPGEVIHEQFF	TGTGCCAGCAGTCAACACAACCTACCGGGAGAGGTCATCCATGAGCAGTTCTTC
TRBJ2-5	TRBV5-6	NA	TRBD1	CASRVGQTVQETQYF	TGTGCCAGCAGAGTGGGACAGACAGTCCAAGAGACCCAGTACTTC
TRBJ1-6	TRBV30	NA	NA	CAWSVSNRATNSPLHF	TGTGCCTGGAGTGTATCAAACAGGGCTACTAATTCACCCCTCCACTTT
TRBJ2-1	TRBV7-8	NA	TRBD2	CASSLRRLAGGVEQFF	TGTGCCAGCAGCTTAAGAAGGCTAGCGGGGGGGGTTGAGCAGTTCTTC
TRBJ1-1	TRBV14	medium-sized	NA	CASSHGVPGAEAFF	TGTGCCAGCAGCCATGGGGTCCCAGGGGCTGAAGCTTTCTTT
TRBJ2-7	TRBV15	NA	TRBD1	CATSRYPGQGAYEQYF	TGTGCCACCAGCAGGTACCCGGGACAGGGGGCTTACGAGCAGTACTTC
TRBJ1-1	TRBV9	few	NA	CASSETGDTEAFF	TGTGCCAGCAGCGAGACGGGGGATACTGAAGCTTTCTTT
TRBJ2-7	TRBV27	NA	TRBD2	CASSYTGLAGGLYEQYF	TGTGCCAGCAGTTATACGGGACTAGCGGGGGGACTCTACGAGCAGTACTTC
TRBJ2-1	TRBV5-1	NA	NA	CASSLVGGTLGEQFF	TGCGCCAGCAGCTTGGTTGGGGGCACTTTGGGTGAGCAGTTCTTC
TRBJ1-2	TRBV9	NA	TRBD1	CASSVGAGGPGYTF	TGTGCCAGCAGCGTAGGAGCAGGGGGACCAGGCTACACCTTC